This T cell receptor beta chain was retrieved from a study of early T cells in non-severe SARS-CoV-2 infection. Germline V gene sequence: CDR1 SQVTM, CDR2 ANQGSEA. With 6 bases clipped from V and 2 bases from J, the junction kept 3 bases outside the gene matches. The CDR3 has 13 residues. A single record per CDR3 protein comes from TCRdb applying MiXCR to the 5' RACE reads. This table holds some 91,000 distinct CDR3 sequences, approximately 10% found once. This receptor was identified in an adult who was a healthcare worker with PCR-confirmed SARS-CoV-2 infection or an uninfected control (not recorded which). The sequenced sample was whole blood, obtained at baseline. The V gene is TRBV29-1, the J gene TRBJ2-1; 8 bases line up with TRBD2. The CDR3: CSVTSGTYNEQFF. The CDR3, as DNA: TGCAGCGTCACTAGCGGAACCTACAATGAGCAGTTCTTC.